The 11 T cell receptor beta chains in this list originate from one sample, sequenced in a study of shared T cell receptors in the human thymus. TCRdb's table, derived via immunoSEQ multiplex PCR, lists solely in-frame clones and lacks some. The data show about 660,000 clones, around 89% seen once. The sample was also linked to a second study, of human thymus T cells.

The source material was thymocytes. These receptors were obtained from a boy in the first two years of life with a congenital heart defect.

This chain connects TRBV2 to TRBJ2-5; TRBD2 matches at 11 bases. The germline V gene has CDR1 SNHLY and CDR2 FYNNEI. V lost 1 base to trimming and J lost 3 bases; unmatched junction nucleotides: 1. The CDR3 contains 15 residues. The CDR3 bases are TGTGCCAGCAGTGAAGAGACTAGCGGGGAAGAGACCCAGTACTTC. As protein: CASSEETSGEETQYF.

The chain joins TRBV4-3 to TRBJ2-3; 10 positions match TRBD2. The CDR3 length is 19 residues. Germline CDR1 LGHNA, CDR2 YSLEER. V trimming: 2 bases; J trimming: 1 base; junction bases outside the gene matches: 12. The CDR3 DNA is TGCGCCAGCAGCCAATTGGTTACGGAGCGGGAGGGCCGCACAGATACGCAGTATTTT. Protein sequence: CASSQLVTEREGRTDTQYF.

The chain carries TRBV4-1 and TRBJ2-7; D possibly corresponds to TRBD1 (6 bases). Germline assignment: CDR1 MGHRA and CDR2 YSYEKL. V was shortened by 1 base and J by 3 bases, with 13 bases between the two germline ends. There are 15 residues in the CDR3. The CDR3 loop is CASSQGGPLNYEQYF. In DNA, the CDR3 is TGCGCCAGCAGCCAAGGGGGGCCCCTAAACTACGAGCAGTACTTC.

The chain couples TRBV7-2 to TRBJ2-1, with 11 bases aligning to TRBD2. CDR1 and CDR2 from the germline V gene are SGHTA and FQGNSA. There are 17 residues in the CDR3. Germline trimming cut 4 bases from V and 6 bases from J; bases unmatched to any gene: 11. This chain's CDR3 is CASSSLHSGTSGNEQFF. The CDR3 nucleotides read TGTGCCAGCAGCTCGCTCCATTCCGGGACTAGCGGCAATGAGCAGTTCTTC.

The chain is built from TRBV7-2 and TRBJ2-7; TRBD2 matches at 7 bases. J was trimmed by 2 bases and V by 2 bases; bases with no gene match: 12. This CDR3 is built from 17 residues. Germline V gives CDR1 SGHTA, CDR2 FQGNSA. The CDR3 sequence is CASSLRYWPSGTYEQYF. The CDR3 bases are TGTGCCAGCAGCTTAAGGTATTGGCCTAGCGGTACCTACGAGCAGTACTTC. The full variable domain, its missing parts supplied by reference TRBV7-2 and TRBJ2-7, is GAGVSQSPSNKVTEKGKDVELRCDPISGHTALYWYRQSLGQGLEFLIYFQGNSAPDKSGLPSDRFSAERTGGSVSTLTIQRTQQEDSAVYLCASSLRYWPSGTYEQYFGPGTRLTVT.

The chain links TRBV19 to TRBJ2-7; D not resolved. In germline, CDR1 is LNHDA, CDR2 SQIVND (reference sequence). V was trimmed by 1 base and J by 2 bases, leaving 6 bases between them. CDR3 size: 13 residues. CDR3 bases: TGTGCCAGTAGTATAGGAGGAACCTACGAGCAGTACTTC. Encoded protein: CASSIGGTYEQYF.

This sequence joins TRBV7-9 and TRBJ2-7; the match to TRBD1 covers 7 bases. Germline V gene lookup returns CDR1 SEHNR and CDR2 FQNEAQ (reference sequence). J was trimmed by 6 bases and V by 5 bases; bases with no gene match: 13. The CDR3 loop spans 15 amino acids. The CDR3 loop is CASSHVRGPASEQYF. The CDR3 DNA reads as TGTGCCAGCAGCCACGTTAGGGGGCCCGCGAGCGAGCAGTACTTC.

The chain uses TRBV6-5 and TRBJ2-6, with D possibly matching TRBD2 (6 bases). This CDR3 has 16 amino acids. Looked up from germline, CDR1 is MNHEY and CDR2 is SVGAGI. Trimming shortened V by 2 bases and J by 0 bases, and 8 bases separated the two germline ends. In nucleotides, the CDR3 is TGTGCCAGCAGTTACCGGGGGACCTCTGGGGCCAACGTCCTGACTTTC. Amino acid sequence: CASSYRGTSGANVLTF.

The rearrangement links TRBV7-2 to TRBJ2-7; 8 bases agree with TRBD1. V lost 3 bases, J lost 4 bases, and 11 bases stayed unmatched. In germline, CDR1 is SGHTA, CDR2 FQGNSA. The CDR3 consists of 16 residues. Written as DNA, the CDR3 is TGTGCCAGCAGCTTGCATACCGGGACAGGTTATTACGAGCAGTACTTC. Amino acid sequence: CASSLHTGTGYYEQYF. The full variable domain, in which reference TRBV7-2 and TRBJ2-7 provide the parts outside the CDR3, is GAGVSQSPSNKVTEKGKDVELRCDPISGHTALYWYRQSLGQGLEFLIYFQGNSAPDKSGLPSDRFSAERTGGSVSTLTIQRTQQEDSAVYLCASSLHTGTGYYEQYFGPGTRLTVT.

The chain recombines TRBV27 with TRBJ2-5; D remains ambiguous. The J call may be mistaken, given a closer DNA end match to TRBJ2-7. The length of the CDR3 is 11 residues. Germline CDR1 reads MNHEY; CDR2 reads SMNVEV (reference sequence). The CDR3 bases are TGTGCCAGCAAAAGCTCCTACGAGCAGTACTTC. Translating it yields CASKSSYEQYF.

The chain carries TRBV19 and TRBJ2-3, with D possibly being TRBD1 (5 bases). Trimming took 3 bases from V and 4 from J, leaving 11 bases between them. CDR3 length: 14 residues. Germline CDR1 is LNHDA and CDR2 is SQIVND (reference sequence). The CDR3 DNA reads as TGTGCCAGTAGTATTAAGAAAGGGGCAGATACGCAGTATTTT. This codes for CASSIKKGADTQYF.